One and the same sample provided the 23 T cell receptor beta chains below, sequenced in a study of T cell responses to AZD1222 COVID-19 vaccine. The protocol was immunoSEQ multiplex PCR, while the TCRdb copy is restricted to in-frame clones and leaves out a portion. The sample lists 55,000 to 80,000 clones, over 60% occurring once. The sample consisted of peripheral blood, taken on day 0 of AZD1222 vaccination. These receptors all stem from an adult in good health.

The chain joins TRBV7-3 to TRBJ2-5; D call uncertain. V lost 1 base and J 3 bases, leaving 6 bases between the germline ends. This CDR3 region has 13 residues. Germline-derived CDR1 and CDR2 are SGHTA and FQGTGA. The CDR3 here is CASSLILEETQYF. In DNA form, the CDR3 reads TGTGCCAGCAGCTTAATACTGGAAGAGACCCAGTACTTC.

The J gene is TRBJ1-2, the V gene TRBV6-5; no reliable D call. Germline CDR1 and CDR2: MNHEY and SVGAGI. The CDR3 totals 13 residues. V gave up 2 bases and J gave up 3 bases, with 7 bases separating them. The CDR3 region is CASSYEVDYGYTF. CDR3 bases: TGTGCCAGCAGTTACGAGGTTGACTATGGCTACACCTTC.

This clone was seen just once. The chain employs TRBV19 and TRBJ1-1; 8 nucleotides line up with TRBD1. Germline CDR1 and CDR2: LNHDA and SQIVND (reference sequence). V shed 1 base, J shed 2 bases, and the junction held 15 bases outside the gene matches. This CDR3 has 19 residues. Written as DNA, the CDR3 is TGTGCCAGTAGTATAGGAGGACCCCGACAGGGGAGGAAAAACACTGAAGCTTTCTTT. Encoded protein: CASSIGGPRQGRKNTEAFF.

This clone was counted a few times. V gene TRBV2 combines with J gene TRBJ1-2, with TRBD1 matching over 9 bases. Per germline, CDR1 SNHLY and CDR2 FYNNEI. The CDR3 sequence is 14 residues long. Trimming cost V 1 base and J 6 bases; bases outside gene matches: 3. CDR3 bases: TGTGCCAGCAGTGAAGGGGACAGGGAAGATGGCTACACCTTC. Protein: CASSEGDREDGYTF.

The V call is TRBV2, the J call TRBJ1-5; possibly TRBD1 for D (6 bases). V lost 5 bases to trimming and J lost 1 base, with 18 bases between them. There are 17 residues in the CDR3. The germline CDR1 and CDR2 sequences are SNHLY and FYNNEI. This chain's CDR3 is CASSPSGADESNQPQHF. For the CDR3, the DNA is TGTGCCAGCAGTCCCTCGGGGGCCGACGAGAGCAATCAGCCCCAGCATTTT.

V and J are TRBV28 and TRBJ1-5; no reliable D call. Germline V lookup: CDR1 MDHEN, CDR2 SYDVKM. This CDR3 contains 14 residues. The V gene lost 1 base and the J gene lost 7 bases, with 11 bases spanning the gap. The CDR3 nucleotides read TGTGCCAGCAGTTTATTCGGGGAAACCCAGCCCCAGCATTTT. Translating gives CASSLFGETQPQHF.

The chain couples TRBV4-3 to TRBJ1-2, with 8 bases aligning to TRBD1. V lost 2 bases to trimming and J lost 5 bases; unmatched junction nucleotides: 10. The CDR3 contains 16 residues. Germline CDR1 and CDR2: LGHNA and YSLEER. The CDR3 is CASSQIGQGRGYGYTF. The CDR3, as DNA: TGCGCCAGCAGCCAAATCGGACAGGGAAGAGGGTATGGCTACACCTTC.

The chain has TRBV6-5 and TRBJ1-3; D unclear. CDR1 and CDR2 from the germline V gene are MNHEY and SVGAGI. V lost 4 bases, J lost 4 bases, and 11 bases lay in between. The CDR3 consists of 14 residues. CDR3 region: CASSFDRGGNTIYF. The CDR3 DNA reads TGTGCCAGCAGTTTCGACCGGGGAGGAAACACCATATATTTT.

The rearrangement uses TRBV24-1 and TRBJ1-1; D is possibly TRBD1 (6 bases). There are 13 residues in the CDR3. V lost 7 bases and J 4 bases, leaving 12 bases between the germline ends. Germline V lookup: CDR1 KGHDR, CDR2 SFDVKD. As DNA, the CDR3 is TGTGCCACCAGGGGGGCGAGGAGCACTGAAGCTTTCTTT. Its protein is CATRGARSTEAFF.

The chain is built from TRBV3-1 (or the pseudogene TRBV3-2) and TRBJ2-3, with D tentatively TRBD1 or TRBD2 (5 bases each). This CDR3 spans 15 amino acids. The V gene's germline CDR1 is LGHDT and CDR2 YNNKEL (reference sequence). Trimming removed 4 bases from V and 4 bases from J, with 15 bases in between. The CDR3 DNA reads as TGTGCCAGCAGCCGGGGGAACTTCCCATCAGATACGCAGTATTTT. It is translated as CASSRGNFPSDTQYF.

V usage is TRBV27 and J usage is TRBJ1-1; D possibly corresponds to TRBD1 (6 bases). V was trimmed by 4 bases and J by 5 bases, leaving 11 bases between them. Germline CDR1 is MNHEY and CDR2 is SMNVEV (reference sequence). The CDR3 consists of 13 residues. The CDR3 DNA sequence: TGTGCCAGCAGTTCGGGACAAAAGACTGAAGCTTTCTTT. As protein: CASSSGQKTEAFF.

The V and J genes are TRBV10-3 and TRBJ1-1, with 8 positions matching TRBD1. This CDR3 has 15 residues. V was pared by 4 bases and J by 1 base, with 5 bases of the junction left unmatched. Germline CDR1 is ENHRY and CDR2 is SYGVKD. The CDR3 protein is CAISGGGQANTEAFF. For the CDR3, the DNA is TGTGCCATCAGTGGGGGGGGACAGGCGAACACTGAAGCTTTCTTT.

This chain links TRBV2 with TRBJ2-7; a weak D match, TRBD1 (6 bases). The germline V gene has CDR1 SNHLY and CDR2 FYNNEI. The CDR3 has 14 residues. The ends were cut back, 5 bases at V and 0 bases at J, with 11 bases in the middle. The CDR3 DNA reads TGTGCCAGCAGTCCCGGGACATTCTCCTACGAGCAGTACTTC. Its translation is CASSPGTFSYEQYF. The variable domain in full, with the rest retrieved from reference TRBV2 and TRBJ2-7, is EPEVTQTPSHQVTQMGQEVILRCVPISNHLYFYWYRQILGQKVEFLVSFYNNEISEKSEIFDDQFSVERPDGSNFTLKIRSTKLEDSAMYFCASSPGTFSYEQYFGPGTRLTVT.

V usage is TRBV19 and J usage is TRBJ2-5; tentatively, D is TRBD1 (6 bases). This CDR3 has 12 residues. CDR1 and CDR2 (germline): LNHDA, SQIVND (reference sequence). V lost 4 bases and J 9 bases, leaving 12 bases between the germline ends. CDR3 in amino acids: CASSTGPGAQYF. The DNA of the CDR3 is TGTGCCAGTAGTACCGGCCCAGGGGCCCAGTACTTC.

This chain connects TRBV4-3 to TRBJ2-6, with D perhaps TRBD2 (5 bases). The germline V gene has CDR1 LGHNA and CDR2 YSLEER. This CDR3 has 18 amino acids. Trimming removed 0 bases from V and 3 bases from J, with 15 bases in between. Here the CDR3 reads CASSQDRTAASGANVLTF. CDR3 DNA sequence: TGCGCCAGCAGCCAAGACCGGACTGCTGCGAGTGGGGCCAACGTCCTGACTTTC.

The chain links TRBV9 to TRBJ1-1; possibly TRBD1 for D (5 bases). The CDR3 covers 16 residues. The V and J ends lost 0 bases and 6 bases respectively, with 18 bases between them. Germline lookup yields CDR1 SGDLS and CDR2 YYNGEE. The CDR3 region has the DNA TGTGCCAGCAGCGTAGGGCCCTCCAGGGCGTTTGCTGAAGCTTTCTTT. Translated: CASSVGPSRAFAEAFF.

This clone was counted once. This sequence joins TRBV4-3 and TRBJ1-2; no reliable D call. The CDR3 is made up of 12 amino acids. Trimming stripped 0 bases from V and 5 bases from J, with 4 bases between. The germline V gene has CDR1 LGHNA and CDR2 YSLEER. Written as DNA, the CDR3 is TGCGCCAGCAGCCAAGAGGGTTATGGCTACACCTTC. This encodes CASSQEGYGYTF.

The chain links TRBV7-8 to TRBJ2-1, with 7 bases identical to TRBD2. With V trimmed by 5 bases and J by 8 bases, 9 bases remained unmatched. Germline V gene data show CDR1 as SGHVS and CDR2 as FQNEAQ. This CDR3 spans 14 amino acids. The CDR3, as DNA: TGTGCCAGCAGCGTCAGACTAGCCGGGGATGAGCAGTTCTTC. Encoded protein: CASSVRLAGDEQFF.

The chain couples TRBV4-3 to TRBJ2-6; D gene uncertain. The CDR3 covers 15 residues. The germline V gene has CDR1 LGHNA and CDR2 YSLEER. Trimming pared 0 bases from V and 11 bases from J, leaving 14 bases between. CDR3 protein: CASSQEKGLIHVLTF. The CDR3 nucleotides are TGCGCCAGCAGCCAAGAAAAGGGCCTCATCCACGTCCTGACTTTC.

This clone was observed once. The chain links TRBV9 to TRBJ2-1, with 11 bases aligning to TRBD1. J was trimmed by 8 bases and V by 4 bases; bases with no gene match: 5. CDR1 and CDR2 (germline): SGDLS, YYNGEE. The CDR3 consists of 14 residues. As DNA, the CDR3 is TGTGCCAGCAGCTCAGGACAGGGGGCCCATGAGCAGTTCTTC. It yields the protein CASSSGQGAHEQFF.

CDR3 nucleotide sequence: TGTGCCAGCAGCGAAACCCCTAGGGGGGCTGGGGCCAACGTCCTGACTTTC. Translated: CASSETPRGAGANVLTF. The chain employs TRBV2 and TRBJ2-6; either TRBD1 or TRBD2 may fit D (6 bases each). Between the trimmed V and J ends, which lost 6 bases and 2 bases, there was a span of 17 bases. The CDR3 totals 17 residues. Germline values: CDR1 SNHLY, CDR2 FYNNEI.

The chain carries TRBV7-2 and TRBJ2-7; 7 bases are a match to TRBD2. The V segment lost 5 bases and the J segment 1 base; nucleotides outside the gene matches: 11. Germline V CDR1 and CDR2: SGHTA, FQGNSA. The CDR3 loop spans 16 amino acids. The CDR3 reads CASSHGWGGGSYEQYF. As DNA, the CDR3 is TGTGCCAGCAGCCACGGATGGGGCGGGGGATCCTACGAGCAGTACTTC.

There are a few counts of this clone. In nucleotides, the CDR3 is TGTGCCAGCCTCCCCCAAGGGATCAATTCACCCCTCCACTTT. Its protein is CASLPQGINSPLHF. The rearrangement uses TRBV7-9 and TRBJ1-6; D not certain. The CDR3 consists of 14 residues. V was cut by 8 bases and J by 7 bases, with 15 bases left in between. Germline-derived CDR1 and CDR2 are SEHNR and FQNEAQ (reference sequence).